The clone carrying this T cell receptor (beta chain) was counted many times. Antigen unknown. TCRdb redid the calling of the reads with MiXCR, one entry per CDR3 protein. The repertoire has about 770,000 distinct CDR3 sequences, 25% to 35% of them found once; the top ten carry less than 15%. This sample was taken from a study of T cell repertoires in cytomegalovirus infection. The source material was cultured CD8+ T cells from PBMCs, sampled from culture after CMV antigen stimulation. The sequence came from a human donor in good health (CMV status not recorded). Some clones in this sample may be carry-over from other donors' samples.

CDR3 amino acids: CASSPTSSSFFHEQYF. The CDR3 bases are TGTGCCAGCAGCCCGACTTCTTCCTCATTTTTCCACGAGCAGTACTTC. This chain joins TRBV7-6 and TRBJ2-7; D remains unclear. This CDR3 region has 16 residues. Per the germline V gene, CDR1 is SGHVS and CDR2 is FNYEAQ. V was trimmed by 5 bases and J by 5 bases, leaving 22 bases between them.